These T cell receptor beta chains were read from a single sample in a study of OX40 agonist ivuxolimab in advanced cancers. Data came from immunoSEQ multiplex PCR; TCRdb stores just in-frame clones and leaves some out. The table has some 25,000 clones, about 86% seen once. Here the sequenced sample was CD4+ or CD8+ T cells sorted from blood, taken in a trial of the OX40 agonist ivuxolimab. The receptors originated from an adult with an advanced solid tumor such as melanoma, head and neck, liver or kidney cancer. CDR3s leave out the opening cysteine and the closing phenylalanine or tryptophan. Clone size is given for some rows only: seen once, a few or many times, or a class if the clone is expanded.

V,J,size,CDR3
TRBV7-8,TRBJ2-5,NA,ASSPLISAQETQY
TRBV7-9,TRBJ2-1,NA,ASSLGGTYNEQF
TRBV9,TRBJ2-1,NA,ASSVETSGSYNEQF
TRBV11-2,TRBJ2-1,NA,ASKGYTSYNEQF
TRBV6-5,TRBJ2-1,few,ASSYSISGNEQF
TRBV6-5,TRBJ1-3,NA,ASSRTGGGNTIY
TRBV19,TRBJ1-1,NA,ASSGQGGTEAF
TRBV12-5,TRBJ1-1,NA,ASGPGGNTEAF
TRBV9,TRBJ2-5,NA,ASSVMQETQY
TRBV27,TRBJ2-2,NA,ASSPTPGPPPAGELF
TRBV27,TRBJ1-5,NA,ASSSESNQPQH
TRBV9,TRBJ1-4,NA,ASSVVRLINEKLF
TRBV19,TRBJ2-3,NA,ASNGGTDTQY
TRBV19,TRBJ2-7,NA,ASSITSGDSYEQY
TRBV6-5,TRBJ1-1,NA,ASSPGTGVNAF
TRBV7-8,TRBJ1-4,once,ASSERTAQDEKLF
TRBV6-1,TRBJ1-5,once,AGGQGPYSNQPQH
TRBV6-1,TRBJ2-1,once,ASSSTEYNEQF
TRBV29-1,TRBJ1-2,few,SARSGLYGYT
TRBV6-4,TRBJ1-5,NA,ASSPSPNQPQH
TRBV29-1,TRBJ2-1,NA,SVAGLETSYNEQF
TRBV11-2,TRBJ2-7,medium-sized,ASSLLQGVRTYEQY
TRBV6-1,TRBJ2-3,NA,ASLGLGRQY
TRBV29-1,TRBJ1-2,NA,SVENPGYGYT
TRBV29-1,TRBJ2-5,NA,SAVTGQETQY
TRBV20-1,TRBJ1-2,NA,SARGIYGYT
TRBV4-2,TRBJ2-5,NA,ASSQEHRGLQETQY
TRBV7-9,TRBJ2-5,NA,ASSLVPDYQETQY
TRBV19,TRBJ2-7,NA,ASSIGITYEQY
TRBV7-8,TRBJ2-7,NA,ASSHEGYEQY
TRBV28,TRBJ2-2,NA,ASSVPLGGTGELF
TRBV7-9,TRBJ2-7,NA,ASSLGLAEDYEQY
TRBV6-4,TRBJ1-2,NA,ASSESGGDMGGYT
TRBV21-1,TRBJ2-7,NA,ASSKGMGQGSYEQY
TRBV28,TRBJ2-7,NA,ATNGGSYEQY
TRBV9,TRBJ2-5,NA,ASSVGASGGGETQY
TRBV13,TRBJ2-2,NA,ASGHRGAVTGELF
TRBV13,TRBJ2-7,NA,ASSLVSGGYEQY
TRBV20-1,TRBJ2-7,NA,SARDQAEQY
TRBV7-9,TRBJ2-1,once,ASSSPGQNYNEQF
TRBV21-1,TRBJ1-1,NA,ASSKAGTGGKNTEAF
TRBV2,TRBJ2-5,NA,ASSDSELETQY
TRBV7-9,TRBJ1-4,NA,ASSEGTFATNEKLF
TRBV5-6,TRBJ2-7,once,ASSLGGDGDEQY
TRBV29-1,TRBJ2-2,NA,SVALAGNTGELF
TRBV27,TRBJ1-1,NA,ASSLSAGTNEAF
TRBV6-5,TRBJ2-1,NA,ASSVSPTAYNEQF
TRBV9,TRBJ2-3,once,ASSPWDSGSTDTQY